This passage covers 28 T cell receptor beta chains from one sample sequenced in a study of breast tumors, draining lymph nodes, adjacent tissues. Samples came from axillary lymph nodes draining the breast cancer. Via MiXCR, TCRdb re-called the multiplex PCR reads, giving one row per CDR3 protein. This table has some 140,000 distinct CDR3 sequences, approximately 20% appearing once. What was sequenced was axillary lymph node tissue. These receptors originate from a female donor with breast cancer. Some clones in this sample may be carry-over from other donors' samples.

Many counts were recorded for this clonotype. The V call is TRBV12-3 or TRBV12-4, the J call TRBJ2-7, with 7 bases that match TRBD2. This CDR3 has 13 amino acids. V was clipped by 6 bases and J by 3 bases; unmatched bases: 5. CDR3 sequence (DNA): TGTGCCAGCAGCCTAAAGCGGGGCTACGAGCAGTACTTC. It codes for CASSLKRGYEQYF.

This clonotype was counted many times. The chain carries TRBV5-8 and TRBJ2-2, with D tentatively TRBD2 (6 bases). The V and J ends lost 4 bases and 2 bases respectively, with 18 bases between them. Per germline, CDR1 SGHTS and CDR2 YDEGEE. CDR3 length equals 17 residues. The CDR3 DNA reads TGTGCCAGCAGCCCGTTTCAGGACTACCTTAACACCGGGGAGCTGTTTTTT. Translated: CASSPFQDYLNTGELFF. The full variable domain, rest sourced from reference TRBV5-8 and TRBJ2-2, is EAGVTQSPTHLIKTRGQQATLRCSPISGHTSVYWYQQALGLGLQFLLWYDEGEERNRGNFPPRFSGRQFPNYSSELNVNALELEDSALYLCASSPFQDYLNTGELFFGEGSRLTVL.

Only a few counts were recorded for this clonotype. The V and J genes are TRBV3-1 and TRBJ1-2, with 8 bases matching TRBD1. Germline V gene lookup returns CDR1 LGHDT and CDR2 YNNKEL (reference sequence). The V gene end was trimmed by 4 bases and the J gene end by 7 bases; junction bases not matched to a gene: 2. The CDR3 sequence is 12 residues long. The CDR3 sequence: CASSRGQGGYTF. In nucleotides, the CDR3 is TGTGCCAGCAGCCGAGGACAGGGTGGCTACACCTTC.

This clonotype was seen at least ten times. This chain links TRBV9 with TRBJ2-5; tentative D call: TRBD1 (5 bases). The CDR3 spans 17 residues. Between the trimmed V and J ends, which lost 0 bases and 1 base, there was a span of 16 bases. Germline V gene data show CDR1 as SGDLS and CDR2 as YYNGEE. The CDR3 DNA reads TGTGCCAGCAGCGTAGGTGGCAGGGCTAATTTCCAAGAGACCCAGTACTTC. The encoded protein is CASSVGGRANFQETQYF.

This sequence joins TRBV6-2 or TRBV6-3 and TRBJ2-5, with D perhaps TRBD1 (6 bases). Germline CDR1 is MNHEY and CDR2 is SVGEGT. With 1 base removed from V and 0 bases from J, the gap between germline ends came to 6 bases. The CDR3 has 14 residues. The CDR3 DNA reads TGTGCCAGCAGTTACTGGGACAACCAAGAGACCCAGTACTTC. As protein: CASSYWDNQETQYF.

There are many counts of this clonotype. The genes are TRBV5-4 and TRBJ2-2, with 8 bases identical to TRBD2. Trimming removed 5 bases from V and 2 bases from J; junction bases left unmatched: 2. The germline CDR1 and CDR2 sequences are SGHNT and YYREEE (reference sequence). The CDR3 runs to 14 residues. The CDR3: CASRLAVNTGELFF. The DNA of the CDR3 is TGTGCCAGCAGACTAGCGGTCAACACCGGGGAGCTGTTTTTT.

Turning to this clonotype: A much larger clone is a single base away; this may be a read error. The rearrangement links TRBV5-1 to TRBJ2-1; 9 bases are shared with TRBD2. CDR1 SGHRS and CDR2 YFSETQ come from the germline V gene. The CDR3 length is 15 residues. CDR3 region: CAGSLVAGGWNEQFF. The CDR3 bases are TGCGCCGGCAGCTTGGTGGCGGGAGGGTGGAATGAGCAGTTCTTC. The complete variable domain, with remaining parts taken from reference TRBV5-1 and TRBJ2-1, reads KAGVTQTPRYLIKTRGQQVTLSCSPISGHRSVSWYQQTPGQGLQFLFEYFSETQRNKGNFPGRFSGRQFSNSRSEMNVSTLELGDSALYLCAGSLVAGGWNEQFFGPGTRLTVL.

This clonotype occurred many times. The chain couples TRBV9 to TRBJ2-5, with 8 bases lining up with TRBD2. In germline, CDR1 is SGDLS, CDR2 YYNGEE. The trim removed 0 bases at V and 2 bases at J, leaving 9 bases unmatched. The CDR3 has 17 residues. The CDR3 coding sequence is TGTGCCAGCAGCGTAGCTCCCTCGGCTAGCGGGCAAGAGACCCAGTACTTC. This encodes CASSVAPSASGQETQYF.

This clonotype occurred many times. The chain recombines TRBV20-1 with TRBJ2-7, with D maybe TRBD1 (5 bases). This CDR3 has 13 residues. V lost 5 bases and J lost 0, with 11 bases in between. CDR1 is DFQATT, CDR2 SNEGSKA, per germline (reference sequence). CDR3 residues: CSAGRQSSYEQYF. The DNA for the CDR3 is TGCAGTGCTGGAAGACAGAGCTCCTACGAGCAGTACTTC.

Regarding this clonotype: A read error may be the cause here, since a much bigger clone is one base away. This chain joins TRBV11-2 and TRBJ2-1; D not certain. Germline CDR1 is SGHAT and CDR2 is FQNNGV. With 0 bases removed from V and 9 bases from J, the gap between germline ends came to 12 bases. The CDR3 totals 14 residues. This CDR3 reads CASSLDRLGSEQFF. DNA of the CDR3: TGTGCCAGCAGCTTAGATCGGTTGGGTAGTGAGCAGTTCTTC. The full variable domain, with the rest looked up from reference TRBV11-2 and TRBJ2-1, is EAGVAQSPRYKIIEKRQSVAFWCNPISGHATLYWYQQILGQGPKLLIQFQNNGVVDDSQLPKDRFSAERLKGVDSTLKIQPAKLEDSAVYLCASSLDRLGSEQFFGPGTRLTVL.

This chain joins TRBV27 and TRBJ2-7; D not certain. The V end lost 5 bases, the J end lost 2 bases, and 19 bases lay between the germline ends. The germline V gene encodes CDR1 MNHEY and CDR2 SMNVEV (reference sequence). The CDR3 length is 16 residues. Here the CDR3 reads CASSPPIGPLPYEQYF. Here the CDR3 DNA reads TGTGCCAGCAGTCCCCCCATAGGGCCACTTCCCTACGAGCAGTACTTC.

This clonotype was observed at least ten times. The rearrangement links TRBV28 to TRBJ2-1, with D unresolved. The V gene's germline CDR1 is MDHEN and CDR2 SYDVKM. Trimming shortened V by 5 bases and J by 7 bases, and 9 bases separated the two germline ends. This CDR3 region has 12 residues. CDR3 region: CASSPQRNEQFF. The DNA for the CDR3 is TGTGCCAGCAGTCCCCAAAGGAATGAGCAGTTCTTC.

Comments on this clonotype: This may arise from a read error, as a much more abundant clone is one base away. The rearrangement links TRBV11-2 to TRBJ2-5; D is perhaps TRBD2 (5 bases). V was trimmed by 5 bases and J by 5 bases, leaving 24 bases between them. The germline gives CDR1 SGHAT, CDR2 FQNNGV. This CDR3 spans 17 amino acids. The CDR3 region is CASSPAALVGAGETQYF. DNA of the CDR3: TGTGCCAGCAGCCCGGCGGCGCTAGTGGGAGCTGGTGAGACCCAGTACTTC.

The table lists this clonotype with a few counts. The chain uses TRBV28 and TRBJ2-3; D remains ambiguous. This CDR3 spans 14 amino acids. Germline CDR1 is MDHEN and CDR2 is SYDVKM. Trimming took 8 bases from V and 1 from J, leaving 13 bases between them. The CDR3 region has the DNA TGTGCCAGCTTGCGGATGTCCGGCACAGATACGCAGTATTTT. As protein: CASLRMSGTDTQYF.

Ten or more counts support this clonotype. The chain joins TRBV30 to TRBJ2-7; D possibly uses TRBD1 or TRBD2 (5 bases each). Germline lookup yields CDR1 GTSNPN and CDR2 SVGIG (reference sequence). Trimming took 2 bases from V and 5 from J, leaving 10 bases between them. There are 12 residues in the CDR3. CDR3 DNA sequence: TGTGCCTGGAGTCGTAGGGGAGACGAGCAGTACTTC. As protein: CAWSRRGDEQYF.

This clonotype showed up many times. The chain employs TRBV20-1 and TRBJ1-2, with D tentatively TRBD1 (5 bases). Trimming cost V 3 bases and J 6 bases, with 8 bases left between them. Germline V gives CDR1 DFQATT, CDR2 SNEGSKA (reference sequence). This CDR3 region has 11 residues. This CDR3 reads CSASQGHGYTF. CDR3 in DNA: TGCAGTGCTAGCCAGGGCCATGGCTACACCTTC.

There are many counts of this clonotype. The chain joins TRBV10-3 to TRBJ2-5; D might be TRBD1 (5 bases). The length of the CDR3 is 13 residues. Germline V gives CDR1 ENHRY, CDR2 SYGVKD. V was pared by 7 bases and J by 2 bases, with 11 bases between. In DNA form, the CDR3 reads TGTGCCATCAATGGTGGACAACAAGAGACCCAGTACTTC. This codes for CAINGGQQETQYF.

This clonotype was found many times. This chain joins TRBV2 and TRBJ2-7, with 9 bases identical to TRBD2. V dropped 6 bases and J dropped 2; count of bases not matched to a gene: 8. Germline V gives CDR1 SNHLY, CDR2 FYNNEI. The CDR3 loop spans 15 amino acids. The CDR3 region has the DNA TGTGCCAGCAGGGTAACTAGCGGGTCCACCTACGAGCAGTACTTC. It yields the protein CASRVTSGSTYEQYF.

The rearrangement joins TRBV19 to TRBJ2-7, with D perhaps TRBD1 or TRBD2 (6 bases each). CDR1 LNHDA and CDR2 SQIVND come from the germline V gene (reference sequence). Trimming stripped 9 bases from V and 5 bases from J, with 14 bases between. The CDR3 runs to 12 residues. CDR3 coding DNA: TGTGCCAGCGGGTCGGGGGCGGACGAGCAGTACTTC. Amino acids: CASGSGADEQYF. Combining the CDR3 with reference TRBV19 and TRBJ2-7 gives the whole variable domain DGGITQSPKYLFRKEGQNVTLSCEQNLNHDAMYWYRQDPGQGLRLIYYSQIVNDFQKGDIAEGYSVSREKKESFPLTVTSAQKNPTAFYLCASGSGADEQYFGPGTRLTVT.

The table lists this clonotype with many counts. The V and J genes are TRBV6-5 and TRBJ1-3; possibly TRBD1 for D (6 bases). Germline V gene sequence: CDR1 MNHEY, CDR2 SVGAGI. There are 13 residues in the CDR3. The V end lost 6 bases, the J end lost 4 bases, and 10 bases lay between the germline ends. The CDR3 reads CASRQGGGNTIYF. The CDR3 nucleotides are TGTGCCAGCAGACAGGGTGGAGGAAACACCATATATTTT.

Concerning this clonotype: Just one base apart from a much larger clone, this may be a read error. J is TRBJ2-7 and V is TRBV19; unclear D gene. CDR3 length: 12 amino acids. The ends were cut back, 5 bases at V and 2 bases at J, with 7 bases in the middle. Germline assignment: CDR1 LNHDA and CDR2 SQIVND (reference sequence). The CDR3 sequence is CASSGLPYEQYF. The CDR3 DNA reads TGTGCCAGTAGTGGGCTCCCCTACGAGCAGTACTTC.

The chain recombines TRBV6-1 with TRBJ2-7, with a tentative D call TRBD1 (6 bases). The germline gives CDR1 MNHNS, CDR2 SASEGT. The V end lost 4 bases, the J end lost 1 base, and 11 bases lay between the germline ends. There are 14 residues in the CDR3. CDR3 residues: CASSGKGESYEQYF. The CDR3 region has the DNA TGTGCCAGCAGTGGTAAGGGGGAATCCTACGAGCAGTACTTC.

This clonotype was seen repeatedly, ten times or more. In nucleotides, the CDR3 is TGCGCCAGCAGCCAAGATTCGGATAGCGCGAACACCGGGGAGCTGTTTTTT. It codes for CASSQDSDSANTGELFF. The rearrangement uses TRBV4-1 and TRBJ2-2; TRBD2 is a possible D gene (5 bases). The CDR3 extends over 17 amino acids. Trimming took 0 bases from V and 0 from J, leaving 11 bases between them. Germline lookup yields CDR1 MGHRA and CDR2 YSYEKL.

The rearrangement links TRBV3-1 to TRBJ2-6; maybe TRBD1 (6 bases). CDR1 and CDR2 from the germline V gene are LGHDT and YNNKEL (reference sequence). This CDR3 is built from 16 residues. Trimming shortened V by 1 base and J by 0 bases, and 7 bases separated the two germline ends. In DNA, the CDR3 is TGTGCCAGCAGCCAAGCAGGGGTCTCTGGGGCCAACGTCCTGACTTTC. Protein product: CASSQAGVSGANVLTF.

Details on this clonotype: This may come from a read error, since a much larger clone is one base off. The conserved phenylalanine or tryptophan normally closing the CDR3 is absent here, so this likely arose from a read error. The chain combines TRBV18 with TRBJ2-7; 9 nucleotides agree with TRBD1. This CDR3 has 14 amino acids. Germline CDR1 is KGHSH and CDR2 is LQKENI. V lost 4 bases, J lost 5 bases, and 6 bases stayed unmatched. CDR3 amino acids: CASSRGTGRDEQYS. CDR3 bases: TGTGCCAGCTCACGGGGGACAGGGAGGGACGAGCAGTACTCC.

This clonotype was recorded at least ten times. V usage is TRBV30 and J usage is TRBJ1-6, with 7 bases aligning to TRBD1. This CDR3 region has 14 residues. With 3 bases clipped from V and 10 bases from J, the junction kept 9 bases outside the gene matches. Looked up from germline, CDR1 is GTSNPN and CDR2 is SVGIG (reference sequence). CDR3 sequence: CAWSRQGEGSPLHF. CDR3 nucleotides: TGTGCCTGGAGCCGACAGGGAGAGGGATCACCCCTCCACTTT.

This clonotype came up many times. The chain employs TRBV19 and TRBJ2-7, with 13 bases fitting TRBD2. With 4 bases clipped from V and 5 bases from J, the junction kept 2 bases outside the gene matches. Germline-derived CDR1 and CDR2 are LNHDA and SQIVND (reference sequence). This CDR3 is 14 amino acids long. The DNA of the CDR3 is TGTGCCAGTAGTAGAGGACTAGCGGGAGACGAGCAGTACTTC. Its protein is CASSRGLAGDEQYF.

The table lists this clonotype with many counts. The V and J genes are TRBV5-4 and TRBJ2-7, with 7 bases matching TRBD2. The CDR3 runs to 14 residues. Germline V gene data show CDR1 as SGHNT and CDR2 as YYREEE (reference sequence). V lost 7 bases to trimming and J lost 4 bases; unmatched junction nucleotides: 11. The CDR3 DNA is TGTGCCAGCCGATCAGGACTAGGCGGTTACGAGCAGTACTTC. It yields the protein CASRSGLGGYEQYF.